The present T cell receptor beta chain was sequenced within a study of regulatory T cells in long-lasting Graves disease. General observations from the study: There were preferences for TRBV28, TRBJ1-2 and TRBJ2-5 in persistent disease.

Time point defined: newly diagnosed GD, antithyroid drugs for less than 3 months. Extracted RNA from PBMCs served as the source of the TCR library. There are many counts of this clonotype. The antigen is undetermined. The CDR3 runs 15 residues. V lost 2 bases to trimming and J lost 0 bases; unmatched junction nucleotides: 2. The V gene's germline CDR1 is SGHTA and CDR2 FQGTGA. iRepertoire HTBI primers and Arm-PCR of CDR3 regions built TCR beta libraries. Via MiXCR, TCRdb re-called the multiplex PCR reads, giving one row per CDR3 protein. Altogether a few hundred thousand distinct CDR3 sequences are present, roughly 10% being singletons, with the ten largest covering under 20%. These data were also reused for a study on T cells in Graves' hyperthyroidism and ophthalmopathy. Per that paper: Expanded thyroid clonotypes (above 0.001) were mostly also found in blood.

This chain links TRBV7-3 with TRBJ2-7, with TRBD1 identical over 9 bases. This clonotype originated in a woman between 18 and 29 years old with Graves disease. The specimen was peripheral blood mononuclear cells (PBMCs), collected at new diagnosis, from a patient treated with antithyroid drugs. CDR3 in DNA: TGTGCCAGCAGCTTAGGACAGGGGCACTCCTACGAGCAGTACTTC. It encodes CASSLGQGHSYEQYF.